This is a list of T cell receptor beta chains from one sample in a study of blood T cell repertoires in COVID-19. Only in-frame clones appear in the TCRdb table, and some are missing; sequencing was by immunoSEQ multiplex PCR. Among around 60,000 clones listed, approximately 77% were seen once. Sequenced material: peripheral blood. These receptors all stem from a human donor in a cohort sampled during active COVID-19. The CDR3 runs from the conserved cysteine through the conserved F or W. Fields, in order: CDR3 DNA, CDR3 protein, clone size, V gene, D gene, J gene. D genes are given only for firm matches. Clone size is shown for a subset of rows, as once, few, many or a class of expanded clone.

CDR3nt: TGTGCCAGCAGCCAAAATTCGAAGCTATGGGGCTACACCTTC
CDR3aa: CASSQNSKLWGYTF
abundance: -
v_gene: TRBV3-1/TRBV3-2
d_gene: -
j_gene: TRBJ1-2

CDR3nt: TGTGCCAGCAGTGGGGGGACTAGCGGGTTCCAGTTCTTC
CDR3aa: CASSGGTSGFQFF
abundance: -
v_gene: TRBV2
d_gene: TRBD2
j_gene: TRBJ2-1

CDR3nt: TGTGCCATCAGTGAGTCGGGGGGGCAGTCACAGCCCCAGCATTTT
CDR3aa: CAISESGGQSQPQHF
abundance: -
v_gene: TRBV10-3
d_gene: -
j_gene: TRBJ1-5

CDR3nt: TGCAGCGCCGGGACATATGGAAACACCATATATTTT
CDR3aa: CSAGTYGNTIYF
abundance: -
v_gene: TRBV29-1
d_gene: -
j_gene: TRBJ1-3

CDR3nt: TGTGCCAGCAGCCAATCGTCGGGTTCCCTCTCTGGCTACACCTTC
CDR3aa: CASSQSSGSLSGYTF
abundance: -
v_gene: TRBV6-2/TRBV6-3
d_gene: -
j_gene: TRBJ1-2

CDR3nt: TGTGCCAGCAGCTGGGGAGGGACATCGAACACTGAAGCTTTCTTT
CDR3aa: CASSWGGTSNTEAFF
abundance: many
v_gene: TRBV6-2/TRBV6-3
d_gene: -
j_gene: TRBJ1-1

CDR3nt: TGTGCCAGCAGCACCCGGGGGGGCCATGCAACTAATGAAAAACTGTTTTTT
CDR3aa: CASSTRGGHATNEKLFF
abundance: -
v_gene: TRBV7-9
d_gene: -
j_gene: TRBJ1-4

CDR3nt: TGTGCCAGCAGCTTAGCTGGCAGGGGGTCCAATGAGCAGTTCTTC
CDR3aa: CASSLAGRGSNEQFF
abundance: -
v_gene: TRBV7-8
d_gene: TRBD1
j_gene: TRBJ2-1

CDR3nt: TGCGCCAGCAGCCAAGCTGGGGGAGGGGCCGGGGAGCTGTTTTTT
CDR3aa: CASSQAGGGAGELFF
abundance: -
v_gene: TRBV4-1
d_gene: TRBD2
j_gene: TRBJ2-2

CDR3nt: TGTGCCTGGAGGGGGGACAGTCGAACCTATGGCTACACCTTC
CDR3aa: CAWRGDSRTYGYTF
abundance: -
v_gene: TRBV30
d_gene: TRBD1
j_gene: TRBJ1-2

CDR3nt: TGTGCCACGTCCGGGACAAGCTCCTACAATGAGCAGTTCTTC
CDR3aa: CATSGTSSYNEQFF
abundance: -
v_gene: TRBV10-3
d_gene: -
j_gene: TRBJ2-1

CDR3nt: TGCAGCGTTGGACTTGGAGGTAGCACAGATACGCAGTATTTT
CDR3aa: CSVGLGGSTDTQYF
abundance: -
v_gene: TRBV29-1
d_gene: -
j_gene: TRBJ2-3

CDR3nt: TGTGCCAGCAGGGCCCAGGGGGTAAGGACTGAAGCTTTCTTT
CDR3aa: CASRAQGVRTEAFF
abundance: -
v_gene: TRBV2
d_gene: TRBD1
j_gene: TRBJ1-1

CDR3nt: TGTGCCAGCAGCTCGACAGTACTAGCGGGAGCAGGGGGAGATACGCAGTATTTT
CDR3aa: CASSSTVLAGAGGDTQYF
abundance: -
v_gene: TRBV7-9
d_gene: TRBD2
j_gene: TRBJ2-3

CDR3nt: TGTGCCATCAGCCCCGACAGGACCTACAATGAGCAGTTCTTC
CDR3aa: CAISPDRTYNEQFF
abundance: -
v_gene: TRBV10-3
d_gene: -
j_gene: TRBJ2-1

CDR3nt: TGTGCCAACAGTTTATCGCGGAACACTGAAGCTTTCTTT
CDR3aa: CANSLSRNTEAFF
abundance: -
v_gene: TRBV27
d_gene: -
j_gene: TRBJ1-1

CDR3nt: TGCGCCAGCAGCTTGGCCTGGGACAGCGGCGAGCAGTACTTC
CDR3aa: CASSLAWDSGEQYF
abundance: -
v_gene: TRBV5-1
d_gene: TRBD1
j_gene: TRBJ2-7

CDR3nt: TGTGCCAGCAGGGGACAGGGCGATCAGCCCCAGCATTTT
CDR3aa: CASRGQGDQPQHF
abundance: -
v_gene: TRBV18
d_gene: TRBD1
j_gene: TRBJ1-5

CDR3nt: TGTGCCAGCAGCCGAGCGGGTCACTACGAGCAGTACTTC
CDR3aa: CASSRAGHYEQYF
abundance: many
v_gene: TRBV11-2
d_gene: -
j_gene: TRBJ2-7

CDR3nt: TGTGCCAGCAGCACCCTTGGGGGCGAGCCCCAGCATTTT
CDR3aa: CASSTLGGEPQHF
abundance: -
v_gene: TRBV5-5
d_gene: -
j_gene: TRBJ1-5

CDR3nt: TGTGCCAGCTACATTCGGGGGGGCGAGACTTCCTACGAGCAGTACTTC
CDR3aa: CASYIRGGETSYEQYF
abundance: -
v_gene: TRBV27
d_gene: TRBD2
j_gene: TRBJ2-7

CDR3nt: TGCGCCAGCACCGGGGGGCCGGCCGGGGAGCTGTTTTTT
CDR3aa: CASTGGPAGELFF
abundance: -
v_gene: TRBV10-2
d_gene: -
j_gene: TRBJ2-2

CDR3nt: TGTGCCTGGAGTCGGACCGCCGGGGGGGAGACCCAGTACTTC
CDR3aa: CAWSRTAGGETQYF
abundance: many
v_gene: TRBV30
d_gene: TRBD2
j_gene: TRBJ2-5

CDR3nt: TGTGCCAGCAGCTTAGAGGGAGGGAAAGGCTACACCTTC
CDR3aa: CASSLEGGKGYTF
abundance: -
v_gene: TRBV7-8
d_gene: -
j_gene: TRBJ1-2

CDR3nt: TGTGCCATCAGTTTCGGGACAGGGGTCTCCGGGGAGCTGTTTTTT
CDR3aa: CAISFGTGVSGELFF
abundance: -
v_gene: TRBV10-3
d_gene: TRBD1
j_gene: TRBJ2-2

CDR3nt: TGTGCCAGCAGTTTGGGACAGGGAGTCTCTGAAGCTTTCTTT
CDR3aa: CASSLGQGVSEAFF
abundance: -
v_gene: TRBV27
d_gene: TRBD1
j_gene: TRBJ1-1

CDR3nt: TGTGCCAGTAGTATTAATCAGGGGACGAACACTGAAGCTTTCTTT
CDR3aa: CASSINQGTNTEAFF
abundance: -
v_gene: TRBV19
d_gene: -
j_gene: TRBJ1-1

CDR3nt: TGTGCCAGCAGTGAATCAGGCTACGAGCAGTACTTC
CDR3aa: CASSESGYEQYF
abundance: few
v_gene: TRBV25-1
d_gene: -
j_gene: TRBJ2-7

CDR3nt: TGTGCCAGCAGTTACGGTCAGGATGAGCAGTTCTTC
CDR3aa: CASSYGQDEQFF
abundance: -
v_gene: TRBV6-2/TRBV6-3
d_gene: -
j_gene: TRBJ2-1

CDR3nt: TGCAGTGCTAGTTGGCCCCGCCCTTACAATGAGCAGTTCTTC
CDR3aa: CSASWPRPYNEQFF
abundance: -
v_gene: TRBV20-1
d_gene: -
j_gene: TRBJ2-1

CDR3nt: TGTGCCAGCAGTTACGGTCCGGGGGGCACAGATACGCAGTATTTT
CDR3aa: CASSYGPGGTDTQYF
abundance: -
v_gene: TRBV6-5
d_gene: -
j_gene: TRBJ2-3

CDR3nt: TGTGCCCGGAGGGGCCCGGGGACTGAAGCTTTCTTT
CDR3aa: CARRGPGTEAFF
abundance: few
v_gene: TRBV30
d_gene: -
j_gene: TRBJ1-1

CDR3nt: TGTGCCAGCAGTTTTGAGGGATACGCTGAAGCTTTCTTT
CDR3aa: CASSFEGYAEAFF
abundance: few
v_gene: TRBV27
d_gene: -
j_gene: TRBJ1-1

CDR3nt: TGTGCTAGTGCCCTCCGGGGAGGGGGAGCTTCTGGAAACACCATATATTTT
CDR3aa: CASALRGGGASGNTIYF
abundance: -
v_gene: TRBV12-5
d_gene: -
j_gene: TRBJ1-3

CDR3nt: TGTGCCAGCAGTTGGGGACAGGGACGGGAGCAGTACTTC
CDR3aa: CASSWGQGREQYF
abundance: -
v_gene: TRBV28
d_gene: TRBD1
j_gene: TRBJ2-7